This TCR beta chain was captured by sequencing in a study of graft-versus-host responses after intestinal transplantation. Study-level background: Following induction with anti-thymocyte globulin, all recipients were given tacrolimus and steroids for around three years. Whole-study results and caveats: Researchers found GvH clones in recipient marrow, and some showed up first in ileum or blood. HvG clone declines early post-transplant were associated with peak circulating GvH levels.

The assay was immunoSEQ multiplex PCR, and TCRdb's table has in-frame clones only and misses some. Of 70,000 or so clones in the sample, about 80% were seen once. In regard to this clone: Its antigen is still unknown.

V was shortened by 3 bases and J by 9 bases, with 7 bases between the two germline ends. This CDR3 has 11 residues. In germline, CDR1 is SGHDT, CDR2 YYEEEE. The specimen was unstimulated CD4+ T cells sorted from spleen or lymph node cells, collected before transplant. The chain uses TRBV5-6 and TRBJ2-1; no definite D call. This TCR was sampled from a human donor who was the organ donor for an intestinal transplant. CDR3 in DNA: TGTGCCAGCAGCTCCTCGGGTGAGCAGTTCTTC. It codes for CASSSSGEQFF.